This T cell receptor (beta chain) derives from a study of cytomegalovirus exposure and HLA in healthy donors. V lost 5 bases, J lost 7 bases, and 14 bases lay in between. Germline CDR1 reads ENHRY; CDR2 reads SYGVKD. The CDR3 covers 13 residues. PCR employed 60 Vbeta and 13 Jbeta primers. Clones were read by immunoSEQ multiplex PCR, and TCRdb kept only the in-frame ones, dropping some. The table includes approximately 110,000 clones, 76% detected once. Donors sampled were nominally healthy, though unrecorded immune exposures were likely. This TCR was sampled from a man aged 35 to 55 in good health and CMV-seropositive. The sequencing input was PBMCs. This chain links TRBV10-3 with TRBJ1-1; D perhaps matches TRBD1 (6 bases). CDR3 amino acids: CAISYRTADEAFF. CDR3 in DNA: TGTGCCATCAGTTATAGGACAGCCGATGAAGCTTTCTTT.